The entry below gives a single T cell receptor beta chain sequence along with its context. Profiled with immunoSEQ multiplex PCR; TCRdb holds only in-frame clones, not every one. The top ten clones hold 2.4% of a sample with 54,000 or so clones, around 95% of them seen once. These data belong to a study of control samples from healthy donors and cancer patients. The V gene's germline CDR1 is SEHNR and CDR2 FQNEAQ (reference sequence). The ends were cut back, 2 bases at V and 5 bases at J, with 15 bases in the middle. The CDR3 has 15 amino acids. The sequencing sample was made of blood. The chain is built from TRBV7-9 and TRBJ1-1; possibly TRBD1 for D (5 bases). This TCR was recovered from a man aged 25 to 45 in good health. CDR3 DNA: TGTGCCAGCAGCTTACTCCGGGGCATGGGGACTGAAGCTTTCTTT. Residues: CASSLLRGMGTEAFF.